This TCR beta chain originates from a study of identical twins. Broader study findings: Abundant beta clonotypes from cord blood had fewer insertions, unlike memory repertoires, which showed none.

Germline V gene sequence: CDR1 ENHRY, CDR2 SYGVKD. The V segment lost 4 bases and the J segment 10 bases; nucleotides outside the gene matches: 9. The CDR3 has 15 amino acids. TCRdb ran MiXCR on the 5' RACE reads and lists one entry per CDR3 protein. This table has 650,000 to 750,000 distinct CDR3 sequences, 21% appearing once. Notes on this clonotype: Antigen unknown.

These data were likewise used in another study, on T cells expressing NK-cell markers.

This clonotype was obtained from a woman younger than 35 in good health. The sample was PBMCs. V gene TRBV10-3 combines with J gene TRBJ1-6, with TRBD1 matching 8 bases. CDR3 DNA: TGTGCCATCAGTGGGAACGACAGGGGATGGTCACCCCTCCACTTT. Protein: CAISGNDRGWSPLHF.